These 32 T cell receptor beta chains came from one sample sequenced in a study of shared clonotypes between healthy human individuals (dated by TCRdb to 2019 to 2021). Libraries were made using the immunoSEQ multiplex PCR assay. In its TCRdb copy, this immuneACCESS table keeps in-frame sequences only and misses some clones. Where compared with another copy, unresolved V genes explain less than half of these, and the others have no known cause. This sample holds 450,000 or so clones; more than 70% were observed only once. 12% of the sample belongs to the ten largest clones. The specimen sequenced was PBMCs. The source of these receptors is a woman in her forties in good health. Some clones in this sample may be carry-over from other donors' samples.

The rearrangement links TRBV5-1 to TRBJ2-1; 9 nucleotides match TRBD1. Germline V gives CDR1 SGHRS, CDR2 YFSETQ. The CDR3 has 16 residues. Trimming took 0 bases from V and 5 from J; bases not matched to a gene: 6. This CDR3 is CASSLERTGVDNEQFF. As DNA, the CDR3 is TGCGCCAGCAGCTTGGAGAGGACAGGGGTTGACAATGAGCAGTTCTTC.

This CDR3 reads CASSPFTLGGKNIQYF. The CDR3 region has the DNA TGTGCCAGCAGCCCGTTTACCCTAGGAGGCAAAAACATTCAGTACTTC. V is TRBV28 and J is TRBJ2-4; D may be TRBD2 (5 bases). The CDR3 sequence is 16 residues long. The germline V and J ends were trimmed by 6 bases and 3 bases, with 18 bases remaining between them. Germline V lookup: CDR1 MDHEN, CDR2 SYDVKM. The whole variable domain, remainder taken from reference TRBV28 and TRBJ2-4, is DVKVTQSSRYLVKRTGEKVFLECVQDMDHENMFWYRQDPGLGLRLIYFSYDVKMKEKGDIPEGYSVSREKKERFSLILESASTNQTSMYLCASSPFTLGGKNIQYFGAGTRLSVL.

The gene calls are TRBV9 and TRBJ1-1, with 8 bases identical to TRBD1. Germline assignment: CDR1 SGDLS and CDR2 YYNGEE. The CDR3 has 15 amino acids. V lost 3 bases and J lost 1; bases outside the gene matches: 5. The CDR3 region is CASSDRQGRNTEAFF. The CDR3 nucleotides read TGTGCCAGCAGCGACCGACAGGGGCGGAACACTGAAGCTTTCTTT.

The chain has TRBV5-8 and TRBJ2-1; D not resolved. Germline CDR1 SGHTS, CDR2 YDEGEE. V dropped 4 bases and J dropped 0 bases, with 8 bases sitting between them. The CDR3 contains 14 residues. The CDR3: CASSQGFSYNEQFF. The CDR3 bases are TGTGCCAGCAGCCAAGGGTTCTCCTACAATGAGCAGTTCTTC.

CDR3 amino acids: CAWNRDFYNEQFF. The DNA for the CDR3 is TGTGCCTGGAACCGGGACTTCTACAATGAGCAGTTCTTC. V gene TRBV30 combines with J gene TRBJ2-1; tentative D call: TRBD2 (6 bases). CDR3 length equals 13 residues. Trimming removed 4 bases from V and 3 bases from J, with 10 bases in between. Germline lookup yields CDR1 GTSNPN and CDR2 SVGIG (reference sequence).

The gene calls are TRBV19 and TRBJ2-2, with D tentatively TRBD2 (6 bases). Germline V gives CDR1 LNHDA, CDR2 SQIVND (reference sequence). V lost 7 bases to trimming and J lost 3 bases, with 12 bases between them. CDR3 length: 14 residues. The CDR3 region is CASTPGLYTGELFF. CDR3 DNA: TGTGCCAGTACCCCGGGACTTTACACCGGGGAGCTGTTTTTT. Variable domain in full (rest from reference TRBV19 and TRBJ2-2): DGGITQSPKYLFRKEGQNVTLSCEQNLNHDAMYWYRQDPGQGLRLIYYSQIVNDFQKGDIAEGYSVSREKKESFPLTVTSAQKNPTAFYLCASTPGLYTGELFFGEGSRLTVL.

The chain combines TRBV4-2 with TRBJ2-7; no clear D. Trimming removed 1 base from V and 2 bases from J, with 6 bases in between. The CDR3 spans 13 residues. CDR1 LGHNA and CDR2 YNFKEQ come from the germline V gene. CDR3 nucleotide sequence: TGTGCCAGCAGCCAAGGCCCAGCCTACGAGCAGTACTTC. This encodes CASSQGPAYEQYF.

Concerning this clone itself: This likely came from a read error, as a far larger clone is one base away. The chain joins TRBV5-1 to TRBJ1-2, with D maybe TRBD1 (6 bases). The CDR3 covers 15 residues. Germline V lookup: CDR1 SGHRS, CDR2 YFSETQ. The CDR3: CTSSLAGTTNYGYTF. The DNA of the CDR3 is TGCACCAGCAGCTTGGCCGGGACAACCAACTATGGCTACACCTTC.

The chain combines TRBV29-1 with TRBJ1-4; D ambiguous. V lost 7 bases and J 0 bases, leaving 6 bases between the germline ends. This CDR3 region has 12 residues. Germline V gene lookup returns CDR1 SQVTM and CDR2 ANQGSEA. For the CDR3, the DNA is TGCAGCGCCGGGACAACTAATGAAAAACTGTTTTTT. As protein: CSAGTTNEKLFF.

The chain has TRBV6-1 and TRBJ2-5; D is perhaps TRBD1 (6 bases). V lost 3 bases, J lost 2 bases, and 13 bases lay in between. CDR3 length: 15 residues. Germline V lookup: CDR1 MNHNS, CDR2 SASEGT. DNA for the CDR3: TGTGCCAGCAGTGACGGACAGAGCGAACAAGAGACCCAGTACTTC. This translates into CASSDGQSEQETQYF.

Regarding this clone: This could be a read error, since a much larger clone is one nucleotide away. Other DNA sequences in this sample translate to the same CDR3. The chain uses TRBV20-1 and TRBJ2-7; a possible D gene is TRBD2 (6 bases). Germline values: CDR1 DFQATT, CDR2 SNEGSKA (reference sequence). The CDR3 length is 11 residues. The CDR3 reads CSARWDSRAVF. CDR3 bases: TGTAGTGCTAGATGGGACTCAAGGGCGGTCTTC.

This chain uses TRBV2 with TRBJ2-7; 10 nucleotides line up with TRBD1. The CDR3 consists of 14 residues. V was pared by 6 bases and J by 9 bases, with 11 bases of the junction left unmatched. Germline-derived CDR1 and CDR2 are SNHLY and FYNNEI. In nucleotides, the CDR3 is TGTGCCAGCAGCGCCGAGACAGGGGGCCCGGTGCAGTACTTC. Its translation is CASSAETGGPVQYF.

The chain combines TRBV27 with TRBJ1-5, with 8 bases aligning to TRBD1. Losses at the gene ends were 1 base for V and 0 bases for J; bases not matched to a gene: 11. CDR3 length: 19 residues. Germline CDR1 reads MNHEY; CDR2 reads SMNVEV (reference sequence). Here the CDR3 DNA reads TGTGCCAGCAGTTTATTCGCCTCAGGGGGCACTTATAGCAATCAGCCCCAGCATTTT. This encodes CASSLFASGGTYSNQPQHF.

V usage is TRBV2 and J usage is TRBJ1-2; D unclear. Between the trimmed V and J ends, which lost 5 bases and 5 bases, there was a span of 12 bases. Germline CDR1 is SNHLY and CDR2 is FYNNEI. The CDR3 extends over 13 amino acids. The CDR3 DNA sequence: TGTGCCAGCAGTCTTCAGGAGATATATGGCTACACCTTC. Its translation: CASSLQEIYGYTF.

This chain links TRBV28 with TRBJ1-3; D is uncertain. The CDR3 consists of 15 residues. Trimming took off 7 bases at V and 4 bases at J, with 17 bases between the two ends. The V gene's germline CDR1 is MDHEN and CDR2 SYDVKM. CDR3 in DNA: TGTGCCAGCAATGGTGGGGAACGACGGGGAAACACCATATATTTT. Amino acids: CASNGGERRGNTIYF.

The rearrangement joins TRBV19 to TRBJ2-5, with TRBD2 matching 10 bases. J lost 1 base, V lost 9 bases, and 8 bases had no gene match. This CDR3 has 15 amino acids. Germline V gene lookup returns CDR1 LNHDA and CDR2 SQIVND (reference sequence). The CDR3 is CASSRASGSQETQYF. The CDR3 nucleotides are TGTGCCAGCAGTCGGGCTAGCGGGAGCCAAGAGACCCAGTACTTC.

The chain joins TRBV30 to TRBJ1-1; D perhaps matches TRBD1 (5 bases). The CDR3 has 14 residues. V was clipped by 0 bases and J by 7 bases, with 15 bases between them. CDR1 GTSNPN and CDR2 SVGIG come from the germline V gene (reference sequence). CDR3 residues: CAWSVGADGLEAFF. The CDR3 nucleotides are TGTGCCTGGAGTGTAGGGGCAGACGGGCTTGAAGCTTTCTTT.

The chain joins TRBV19 to TRBJ2-7, with TRBD1 matching 7 bases. Germline CDR1 is LNHDA and CDR2 is SQIVND (reference sequence). This CDR3 contains 12 residues. The V and J ends lost 4 bases and 6 bases, in that order; junction bases with no gene match: 3. The CDR3 bases are TGTGCCAGTAGTACCACAGGGGCCGAGCAGTACTTC. Encoded protein: CASSTTGAEQYF.

Worth noting for this clone: A read error is likely here: a far larger clone is one base away. The chain has TRBV30 and TRBJ1-2; D gene uncertain. Germline loops: CDR1 GTSNPN, CDR2 SVGIG (reference sequence). The CDR3 sequence is 11 residues long. CDR3 residues: CVWSSPADYTF. The CDR3 coding sequence is TGTGTCTGGAGTTCTCCCGCGGACTACACCTTC.

The DNA for the CDR3 is TGCGCCAGCAGACAGGGGGCTGGTGGGGAGCAGTACTTC. It translates to CASRQGAGGEQYF. This chain links TRBV5-1 with TRBJ2-7, with 9 positions matching TRBD1. V lost 5 bases to trimming and J lost 7 bases; unmatched junction nucleotides: 7. The CDR3 totals 13 residues. Germline CDR1 reads SGHRS; CDR2 reads YFSETQ. Variable domain in full (rest from reference TRBV5-1 and TRBJ2-7): KAGVTQTPRYLIKTRGQQVTLSCSPISGHRSVSWYQQTPGQGLQFLFEYFSETQRNKGNFPGRFSGRQFSNSRSEMNVSTLELGDSALYLCASRQGAGGEQYFGPGTRLTVT.

The J gene is TRBJ2-7, the V gene TRBV4-1, with D uncertain. Germline CDR1 and CDR2: MGHRA and YSYEKL. The CDR3 runs to 15 residues. Trimming shortened V by 0 bases and J by 2 bases, and 11 bases separated the two germline ends. The chain's CDR3 is CASSQDSTYTYEQYF. The CDR3 bases are TGCGCCAGCAGCCAAGATTCTACCTATACCTACGAGCAGTACTTC.

The V call is TRBV6-5, the J call TRBJ2-7; D is unclear. This CDR3 spans 16 amino acids. Trimming shortened V by 0 bases and J by 2 bases, and 14 bases separated the two germline ends. CDR1 and CDR2 (germline): MNHEY, SVGAGI. The CDR3 reads CASSYSTPKEAYEQYF. CDR3 in DNA: TGTGCCAGCAGTTACTCGACACCGAAAGAAGCCTACGAGCAGTACTTC.

Concerning this clone: At one end, the junction sequence differs from germline, possibly due to a read error. V gene TRBV11-2 combines with J gene TRBJ2-7; D is uncertain. Germline V lookup: CDR1 SGHAT, CDR2 FQNNGV. The CDR3 is made up of 17 amino acids. The CDR3 loop reads CTSSLDPPVFLGNEQHF. In nucleotides, the CDR3 is TGTACCAGCAGCTTAGATCCCCCGGTTTTTCTAGGGAACGAGCAGCACTTC.

The V and J genes are TRBV7-2 and TRBJ2-1; 9 positions agree with TRBD2. J gave up 10 bases and V 1 base, and 11 bases lay outside the gene matches. This CDR3 region has 16 residues. Germline loops: CDR1 SGHTA, CDR2 FQGNSA. This chain's CDR3 is CASSLVATSGLGEQFF. For the CDR3, the DNA is TGTGCCAGCAGCTTAGTAGCGACTAGCGGATTAGGGGAGCAGTTCTTC.

The rearrangement links TRBV27 to TRBJ2-7, with TRBD1 matching 7 bases. The CDR3 sequence is 16 residues long. CDR1 and CDR2 from the germline V gene are MNHEY and SMNVEV (reference sequence). V lost 6 bases, J lost 2 bases, and 13 bases stayed unmatched. The CDR3 DNA reads TGTGCCAGCAGATCTATCCGACAGGGTGTCACCTACGAGCAGTACTTC. It translates to CASRSIRQGVTYEQYF.

The genes are TRBV30 and TRBJ2-4, with TRBD1 matching over 9 bases. The CDR3 is made up of 12 amino acids. Germline trimming cut 3 bases from V and 14 bases from J; bases unmatched to any gene: 8. The germline V gene encodes CDR1 GTSNPN and CDR2 SVGIG (reference sequence). CDR3 DNA: TGTGCCTGGAGCGAGGGACAGGGAAGGAAGTACTTC. Amino acid sequence: CAWSEGQGRKYF.

This rearrangement joins TRBV28 to TRBJ2-7; 7 bases are shared with TRBD1. V dropped 10 bases and J dropped 1; count of bases not matched to a gene: 10. The CDR3 runs to 14 residues. CDR1 is MDHEN, CDR2 SYDVKM, per germline. The CDR3 protein is CATGQWGPSYEQYF. Written as DNA, the CDR3 is TGTGCCACGGGACAGTGGGGGCCTTCCTACGAGCAGTACTTC.

The chain couples TRBV11-1 to TRBJ2-5, with D possibly being TRBD2 (6 bases). This CDR3 is 16 amino acids long. Germline CDR1 and CDR2: SGHAT and FQDESV (reference sequence). Trimming left V 0 bases short and J 2 bases short, with 13 bases between. CDR3 loop: CASSLAGGIGQETQYF. The DNA for the CDR3 is TGTGCCAGCAGCTTAGCGGGCGGGATTGGTCAAGAGACCCAGTACTTC.

This rearrangement joins TRBV5-3 to TRBJ2-5, with 8 bases fitting TRBD1. TRBV5-3 belongs to the ORF category, with a function that is uncertain. The V segment lost 10 bases and the J segment 11 bases; nucleotides outside the gene matches: 10. There are 11 residues in the CDR3. The CDR3 loop is CAGSPRQGQYF. CDR3 coding DNA: TGTGCCGGCTCACCCCGACAGGGGCAGTACTTC.

This clone was counted many times. The chain recombines TRBV6-1 with TRBJ2-1, with D possibly matching TRBD1 (7 bases). The germline V gene has CDR1 MNHNS and CDR2 SASEGT. The CDR3 is made up of 15 amino acids. The V gene lost 1 base and the J gene lost 8 bases, with 15 bases spanning the gap. CDR3 sequence: CASSEEGAGGHEQFF. The CDR3 DNA is TGTGCCAGCAGTGAAGAGGGGGCAGGGGGGCATGAGCAGTTCTTC.

The chain has TRBV18 and TRBJ2-2, with 14 bases identical to TRBD2. CDR3 length: 17 residues. The trim removed 3 bases at V and 1 base at J, leaving 1 base unmatched. From germline, CDR1 is KGHSH and CDR2 LQKENI. CDR3 nucleotide sequence: TGTGCCAGCTCACCGACTAGCGGGAGGGGGAACACCGGGGAGCTGTTTTTT. Translation: CASSPTSGRGNTGELFF.

This rearrangement joins TRBV7-3 to TRBJ2-1; D is ambiguous. Looked up from germline, CDR1 is SGHTA and CDR2 is FQGTGA. Deletions cut 5 bases from V and 6 bases from J, with 17 bases between. CDR3 length: 15 residues. The CDR3 sequence: CASSLGPTTGNEQFF. The CDR3 DNA sequence: TGTGCCAGCAGCCTGGGCCCGACCACCGGCAATGAGCAGTTCTTC.